This T cell receptor (beta chain) was identified during a study of long-term antiretroviral therapy in people with HIV. As for the study in general: The oldest specimens predate the 2015 immediate-ART recommendation by about a decade.

Remarks on this clone: The target antigen is unknown.

Findings of the study overall: Subsequent to ART, diversity was augmented yet persisted below that of transplant donor controls. Repertoires looked antigen-experienced, with only a slight naive shift after ART. The blood, collected between the mid-2000s and the late 2010s, was possibly taken under older ART regimens.

The CDR3 spans 21 residues. They ran version v3.0 of the immunoSEQ assay at survey level. Sequencing used immunoSEQ multiplex PCR; TCRdb keeps in-frame clones, though not all of them. The profile covers about 29,000 clones, with more than 75% appearing a single time and 13% to 15% taken by the ten largest. The starting material was unsorted PBMCs, obtained 2.9 years after starting antiretroviral therapy. This clonotype originated in a man aged 45-65 years with HIV. The chain recombines TRBV12-1 with TRBJ1-5. TRBV12-1 is a recognized pseudogene. The CDR3 region is CASSFERRGKLIFIGNQPQHF. DNA of the CDR3: TGTGCCAGCAGCTTTGAAAGGCGGGGGAAATTAATCTTTATAGGCAATCAGCCCCAGCATTTT.